The present entry profiles one TCR beta chain with its context. The antigen remains unidentified. Produced via immunoSEQ multiplex PCR; TCRdb's table is partial and in-frame only. The table lists about 130,000 clones, approximately 86% of them singletons. This specimen comes from a study of identifying expanded T cells in peripheral blood. Overall study findings and caveats: Around 1.2 clones differed between technical replicates, versus approximately 17 and 20 over time. Roughly two-week clone count variance significantly increased as total template count grew.

This clonotype was obtained from a person between 18 and 75 years old in good health. The specimen sequenced was blood.

The CDR3 coding sequence is TGCGCCAGCAGCAAAAGGACAGGGAGAGGCTCCTACAATGAGCAGTTCTTC. Its translation: CASSKRTGRGSYNEQFF. The chain carries TRBV5-1 and TRBJ2-1; 8 bases line up with TRBD1. This CDR3 is 17 amino acids long. Looked up from germline, CDR1 is SGHRS and CDR2 is YFSETQ. V was clipped by 4 bases and J by 0 bases; unmatched bases: 9.